This record covers a single T cell receptor (beta chain). The antigen remains undetermined. Next came a second PCR, run for roughly 7 to 12 cycles, which used a sample-barcoded 5' primer along with a J-beta primer mix. MiXCR, run by TCRdb on the 5' RACE reads, gives a single entry per CDR3 protein. Among about 680,000 distinct CDR3 sequences, more than 40% were seen once, and the ten largest hold approximately 32%. CDR3 length equals 13 residues. Trimming shortened V by 5 bases and J by 4 bases, and 13 bases separated the two germline ends. Germline V gives CDR1 DFQATT, CDR2 SNEGSKA (reference sequence). The data derive from a study of blood T cells in healthy people across ages. Study results and caveats: The recorded TCR beta diversity per million T cells decreased in a roughly linear manner with age.

This chain uses TRBV20-1 with TRBJ2-3; D gene uncertain. The sample comprised blood. The TCR sequence derives from a woman aged 55-69 years in good health. The CDR3, as DNA: TGCAGTGCTCTCAGGCACGATGCAGATACGCAGTATTTT. Its protein is CSALRHDADTQYF.